This record covers a single TCR beta chain. The antigen remains undetermined. Expressed TCRB transcripts were sequenced after all isolated RNA was converted to cDNA. TCRdb's copy holds only in-frame clones and misses some; the assay was immunoSEQ multiplex PCR. Of around 40,000 clones listed, under 65% are singletons. The sample originates from a study of beta chain features in type 1 diabetes. Study as a whole: Patients and healthy donors were similar in age, gender and cell yields.

The CDR3 runs to 15 residues. V dropped 1 base and J dropped 9 bases, with 16 bases sitting between them. Germline V lookup: CDR1 SGHTA, CDR2 FQGNSA. Notes on the study in general: In all four CD4+ subsets, TCRB CDR3 length was significantly, moderately reduced in type 1 diabetes. Cells carrying high TCR expression could end up over-represented when cDNA is sequenced. Researchers reported that naive, central memory and Treg TCRB repertoires appeared more similar in patients than in healthy donors.

The TCR was taken from a woman under 30 in good health. Sequencing used Tregs from blood. V and J are TRBV7-2 and TRBJ2-1; D may be TRBD1 (5 bases). The CDR3 DNA sequence: TGTGCCAGCAGCTTAGGTTTTACAGGTTCGGGTGAGCAGTTCTTC. Protein: CASSLGFTGSGEQFF. The whole variable domain, filled in from reference TRBV7-2 and TRBJ2-1, reads GAGVSQSPSNKVTEKGKDVELRCDPISGHTALYWYRQSLGQGLEFLIYFQGNSAPDKSGLPSDRFSAERTGGSVSTLTIQRTQQEDSAVYLCASSLGFTGSGEQFFGPGTRLTVL.